Listed below are T cell receptor beta chains from one sample, sequenced in a study of T-cell reconstitution after alpha-beta-depleted transplantation in children. TCRdb used MiXCR to reprocess the PCR reads, holding one entry per CDR3 protein. Altogether 700,000 to 950,000 distinct CDR3 sequences are present, around 17% being singletons, with the ten largest covering roughly 5%. The source material was PBMCs, mostly from graft donor cells, sampled 360 days after TCRalphabeta/CD19-depleted stem cell transplant. The receptors were sampled from a male patient younger than 18 who had a stem cell transplant for acute lymphoblastic leukemia, so the T cells may come from the graft donor. The CDR3 runs from the conserved cysteine through the conserved F or W. The order of the fields is J gene, clone size, V gene, D gene, CDR3 protein, CDR3 DNA. The D gene is left open where the match is weak. Clone size appears in some rows only: once, few, many, or a class for an expanded clone.

>TRBJ2-1|many|TRBV15|TRBD1
CATSYRDRIDEQFF
TGTGCCACCAGCTACCGGGACAGGATCGATGAGCAGTTCTTC
>TRBJ1-2|.|TRBV24-1|.
CATSDRRGADYGYTF
TGTGCCACCAGTGATAGGAGGGGAGCTGACTATGGCTACACCTTC
>TRBJ2-5|.|TRBV5-6|.
CASSDLGGKETQYF
TGTGCCAGCAGCGACCTGGGAGGAAAAGAGACCCAGTACTTC
>TRBJ2-5|many|TRBV29-1|TRBD1
CSPEPGQGQETQYF
TGCAGCCCTGAACCGGGACAGGGTCAAGAGACCCAGTACTTC
>TRBJ2-1|many|TRBV5-1|.
CASSLLSGQQFF
TGCGCCAGCAGCTTGTTGTCGGGGCAGCAGTTCTTC
>TRBJ1-4|.|TRBV12-3/TRBV12-4|.
CASSLRAGGLGEKLFF
TGTGCCAGCAGTTTAAGGGCCGGGGGCCTTGGTGAAAAACTGTTTTTT
>TRBJ1-3|.|TRBV5-4|.
CASSWGISGNTIYF
TGTGCCAGCAGCTGGGGGATCTCTGGAAACACCATATATTTT
>TRBJ2-7|.|TRBV7-9|.
CASSRADPRSSYEQYF
TGTGCCAGCAGCCGAGCGGATCCTCGGTCGAGCTACGAGCAGTACTTC
>TRBJ1-5|.|TRBV7-8|TRBD1
CASSDLEGAEQPQHF
TGTGCCAGCAGCGACTTAGAGGGGGCGGAACAGCCCCAGCATTTT
>TRBJ2-3|many|TRBV5-1|.
CASSLNLRGTDTQYF
TGCGCCAGCAGCTTGAACCTAAGGGGCACAGATACGCAGTATTTT
>TRBJ2-1|few|TRBV12-3/TRBV12-4|.
CASSLVLLGGGYNEQFF
TGTGCCAGCAGTTTAGTCTTGCTTGGCGGAGGGTACAATGAGCAGTTCTTC
>TRBJ1-1|many|TRBV10-3|.
CAISQVGEAEAFF
TGTGCCATCAGCCAGGTGGGGGAGGCTGAAGCTTTCTTT
>TRBJ2-3|.|TRBV9|.
CASSERGSPLGTDTQYF
TGTGCCAGCAGCGAGAGGGGTTCTCCCCTGGGCACAGATACGCAGTATTTT
>TRBJ2-7|.|TRBV5-1|TRBD2
CASSYLRTSGRGEQYF
TGCGCCAGCAGCTACCTTCGGACTAGCGGGAGGGGCGAGCAGTACTTC
>TRBJ2-1|.|TRBV5-1|TRBD2
CASSSLPGLAGNEQFF
TGCGCCAGCAGTTCCCTTCCGGGACTAGCCGGGAATGAGCAGTTCTTC
>TRBJ1-1|few|TRBV5-5|.
CASSLGREAVAFF
TGTGCCAGCAGCTTGGGGAGGGAGGCGGTAGCTTTCTTT
>TRBJ2-1|.|TRBV5-1|.
CASSPRDGALEQFF
TGCGCCAGCAGCCCGCGGGACGGAGCCCTTGAGCAGTTCTTC
>TRBJ2-5|.|TRBV20-1|.
CSTYPQETQYF
TGCAGTACCTATCCGCAAGAGACCCAGTACTTC
>TRBJ2-7|.|TRBV5-1|.
CASSPRTPGEQYF
TGCGCCAGCAGCCCTCGAACACCCGGCGAGCAGTACTTC
>TRBJ1-3|few|TRBV3-1|.
CASSQDWLTGNTIYF
TGTGCCAGCAGCCAAGACTGGTTGACTGGAAACACCATATATTTT
>TRBJ1-2|few|TRBV5-1|.
CASSPPGVGYTF
TGCGCCAGCTCCCCTCCCGGGGTTGGCTACACCTTC
>TRBJ2-2|few|TRBV9|.
CASSVGYQLWAGELFF
TGTGCCAGCAGCGTAGGTTACCAGCTTTGGGCCGGGGAGCTGTTTTTT
>TRBJ2-3|.|TRBV12-3/TRBV12-4|.
CASSFGKPDTQYF
TGTGCCAGCAGTTTCGGCAAGCCAGATACGCAGTATTTT
>TRBJ2-7|few|TRBV11-1|TRBD2
CASSFPKPGLAGGTSYEQYF
TGTGCCAGCAGCTTCCCTAAACCGGGACTAGCGGGAGGGACCTCCTACGAGCAGTACTTC
>TRBJ1-1|few|TRBV30|.
CAWSVSLNTEAFF
TGTGCCTGGAGTGTATCTTTGAACACTGAAGCTTTCTTT
>TRBJ2-1|.|TRBV24-1|TRBD2
CATSAEGTAKLAGLPGNEQFF
TGTGCCACCAGTGCTGAGGGGACGGCCAAGCTAGCGGGACTACCGGGCAATGAGCAGTTCTTC
>TRBJ2-1|many|TRBV4-1|TRBD1
CASSQDSRQGYNEQFF
TGCGCCAGCAGCCAAGATTCGAGACAGGGCTACAATGAGCAGTTCTTC
>TRBJ1-5|.|TRBV15|.
CATSRVGNALGPQHF
TGTGCCACCAGCAGAGTAGGAAACGCCCTGGGGCCCCAGCATTTT
>TRBJ2-5|.|TRBV19|.
CASSSRTLAMDTQETQYF
TGTGCCAGTAGTTCCAGGACCTTAGCCATGGACACACAAGAGACCCAGTACTTC
>TRBJ2-2|.|TRBV12-5|.
CASASAERPTGELFF
TGTGCTAGTGCCTCCGCGGAGAGGCCCACCGGGGAGCTGTTTTTT
>TRBJ2-5|few|TRBV5-1|.
CASSYSSRDSWWETQYF
TGCGCCAGCAGCTATAGTTCTAGGGACTCCTGGTGGGAGACCCAGTACTTC
>TRBJ2-1|few|TRBV21-1|.
CASSSNHRGTSGGRSYNEQFF
TGTGCCAGCAGCTCCAATCACAGGGGGACTAGCGGGGGAAGATCCTACAATGAGCAGTTCTTC
>TRBJ2-7|few|TRBV20-1|TRBD2
CSTGTKLYEQYF
TGCAGTACCGGGACTAAACTCTACGAGCAGTACTTC
>TRBJ2-3|.|TRBV7-8|.
CASSLPWGSGGTDTQYF
TGTGCCAGCAGCCTCCCCTGGGGTAGCGGAGGCACAGATACGCAGTATTTT
>TRBJ2-7|few|TRBV27|TRBD2
CASSSMPGTSGRVVHEQYF
TGTGCCAGCAGTAGCATGCCCGGGACTAGCGGGAGGGTTGTCCACGAGCAGTACTTC
>TRBJ2-7|many|TRBV5-1|.
CASSLVWGYEQYF
TGCGCCAGCAGCTTGGTGTGGGGGTACGAGCAGTACTTC
>TRBJ2-1|many|TRBV7-2|TRBD2
CASTPPSGRLSYNEQFF
TGTGCCAGCACCCCACCTAGCGGGAGACTCTCCTACAATGAGCAGTTCTTC
>TRBJ2-3|.|TRBV10-3|.
CAISEMGGPDTQYF
TGTGCCATCAGTGAGATGGGAGGCCCCGATACGCAGTATTTT
>TRBJ2-3|.|TRBV5-6|.
CASSFGTGSVVGTDTQYF
TGTGCCAGCAGCTTCGGGACGGGAAGTGTAGTCGGCACAGATACGCAGTATTTT
>TRBJ2-7|.|TRBV4-2|TRBD2
CASSQDPSGGLLREQYF
TGTGCCAGCAGCCAAGACCCCAGCGGGGGGCTCCTTCGCGAGCAGTACTTC
>TRBJ2-7|.|TRBV29-1|.
CSSRDSPAEQYF
TGCAGCTCTCGGGACTCTCCGGCGGAGCAGTACTTC
>TRBJ2-2|.|TRBV20-1|TRBD1
CSAREEWTGATGELFF
TGCAGTGCTAGAGAGGAGTGGACAGGGGCCACCGGGGAGCTGTTTTTT
>TRBJ2-4|many|TRBV10-3|.
CAISGQKNIQYF
TGTGCCATCAGTGGACAGAAAAACATTCAGTACTTC
>TRBJ2-1|.|TRBV7-9|.
CASGKAEQFF
TGTGCCAGCGGGAAAGCTGAGCAGTTCTTC